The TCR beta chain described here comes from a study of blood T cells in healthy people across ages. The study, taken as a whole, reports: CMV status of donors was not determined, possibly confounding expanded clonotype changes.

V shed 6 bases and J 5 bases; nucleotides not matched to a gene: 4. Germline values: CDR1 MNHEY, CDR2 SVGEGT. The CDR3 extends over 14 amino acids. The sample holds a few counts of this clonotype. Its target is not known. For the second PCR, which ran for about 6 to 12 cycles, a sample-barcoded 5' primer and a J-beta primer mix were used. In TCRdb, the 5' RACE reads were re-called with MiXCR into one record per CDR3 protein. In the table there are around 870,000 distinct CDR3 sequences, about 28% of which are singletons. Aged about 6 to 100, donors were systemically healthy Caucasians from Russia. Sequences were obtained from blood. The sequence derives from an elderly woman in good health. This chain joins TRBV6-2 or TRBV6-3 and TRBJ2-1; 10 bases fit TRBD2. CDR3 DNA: TGTGCCAGCAGACCTAGCGGGGGAAACAATGAGCAGTTCTTC. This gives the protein CASRPSGGNNEQFF.